The rows below give T cell receptor beta chains drawn from one sample of a study of siplizumab effects on memory and regulatory T cells. The protocol was immunoSEQ multiplex PCR, while the TCRdb copy is restricted to in-frame clones and leaves out a portion. The repertoire holds around 100,000 clones, about 93% seen once, with around 0.31% in the top ten. The sample taken for sequencing was non-Treg CD4+ T cells sorted from blood. The receptors shown here come from a human donor in good health. The CDR3 runs from the conserved cysteine through the conserved F or W. The order of the fields is J gene, V gene, clone size, D gene, CDR3 DNA, CDR3 protein. A D gene is named only where the DNA matches it firmly. Size is omitted from some rows. Given values are once, few, many or a class for expanded clones.

TRBJ1-4,TRBV9,NA,NA,TGTGCCAGCGGCGTAGAAGGGGTAGGCGAAAAACTGTTTTTT,CASGVEGVGEKLFF
TRBJ2-6,TRBV10-3,NA,NA,TGTGCCATCAGTGACCCCGGACAGCGGTCGGGGGGGGCCAACGTCCTGACTTTC,CAISDPGQRSGGANVLTF
TRBJ2-2,TRBV18,NA,NA,TGTGCCAGCTCACCGGCGTCAGCGATACTCCCCGGGGAGCTGTTTTTT,CASSPASAILPGELFF
TRBJ2-7,TRBV5-4,NA,TRBD2,TGTGCCAGCAGCTTAAGACTAGCGGGGTACTCCTACGAGCAGTACTTC,CASSLRLAGYSYEQYF
TRBJ1-3,TRBV7-7,NA,NA,TGTGCTAGCAGCCAACGACAGGCAATGCGAAACACCATATATTTT,CASSQRQAMRNTIYF
TRBJ1-1,TRBV9,NA,NA,TGTGCCAGCAGCGTAACGACAAGTAATGAAGCTTTCTTT,CASSVTTSNEAFF
TRBJ1-5,TRBV6-6,NA,NA,TGTGCCAGCAGTTACTTGGGGGCAGGGGATCAGCCCCAGCATTTT,CASSYLGAGDQPQHF
TRBJ2-3,TRBV15,NA,TRBD1,TGTGCCACCAGCATTCGACAGGGGGCAGATACGCAGTATTTT,CATSIRQGADTQYF
TRBJ2-1,TRBV19,NA,TRBD2,TGTGCCAGTAGTACGTCGGGACTAGCGTCCAATGAGCAGTTCTTC,CASSTSGLASNEQFF
TRBJ2-7,TRBV11-2,NA,TRBD1,TGTGCCAGCAGCGCACAGGGGATCTACGAGCAGTACTTC,CASSAQGIYEQYF
TRBJ1-2,TRBV6-1,once,NA,TGTGAGACCAGACCCGAGGACTATGGCTACACCTTC,CETRPEDYGYTF
TRBJ1-4,TRBV10-3,NA,TRBD1,TGTGCCATCAGTCGGACAGGGGCTCTGGCTAATGAAAAACTGTTTTTT,CAISRTGALANEKLFF
TRBJ1-2,TRBV7-2,NA,NA,TGTGCCAGCAGCTTAGAACCGAAGGGCTACACCTTC,CASSLEPKGYTF
TRBJ2-1,TRBV2,NA,TRBD2,TGTGCCAGCAGTGAGAATCTAGCGGGGGGGCTTAACAATGAGCAGTTCTTC,CASSENLAGGLNNEQFF
TRBJ2-3,TRBV5-1,NA,NA,TGCGCCAGCAGATCCTCCAGAGATACGCAGTATTTT,CASRSSRDTQYF
TRBJ1-1,TRBV2,once,TRBD1,TGTGCCAGCAGAGAAAGGACAGGGGGGAGAACTGAAGCTTTCTTT,CASRERTGGRTEAFF
TRBJ2-7,TRBV5-1,few,NA,TGCGCCAGCAGCTTGTCGTTGGACTCCTACGAGCAGTACTTC,CASSLSLDSYEQYF
TRBJ2-7,TRBV27,NA,NA,TGTGCCAGCAGGTGGTCCTACGAGCAGTACTTC,CASRWSYEQYF
TRBJ2-1,TRBV7-9,once,NA,TGTGCCAGCAGCTCCATTGGACCCAATGAGCAGTTCTTC,CASSSIGPNEQFF
TRBJ1-5,TRBV4-1,NA,TRBD1,TGCGCCAGCAGCCAAGAGGGTGGGACAGGGGAGAGACAGCCCCAGCATTTT,CASSQEGGTGERQPQHF
TRBJ1-5,TRBV2,NA,TRBD1,TGTGCCAGCAGACCGGGACAGGGGATTCAGCCCCAGCATTTT,CASRPGQGIQPQHF
TRBJ2-3,TRBV11-3,NA,NA,TGTGCCAGCAGCACAACATCTGCCACAGATACGCAGTATTTT,CASSTTSATDTQYF
TRBJ1-3,TRBV13,NA,NA,TGTGCCAGCAGCATCCGAACTGGAAACACCATATATTTT,CASSIRTGNTIYF
TRBJ2-3,TRBV5-1,NA,NA,TGCGCCAGCAGCCCCGGTGTAGAAGATACGCAGTATTTT,CASSPGVEDTQYF
TRBJ1-5,TRBV30,NA,NA,TGTGCCTGGAGTGTATACAGAAGCAATCAGCCCCAGCATTTT,CAWSVYRSNQPQHF
TRBJ2-3,TRBV11-2,NA,NA,TGTGCCAGCAGCTTAGTCCCCAGCTTTGCTCGCACAGATACGCAGTATTTT,CASSLVPSFARTDTQYF
TRBJ2-7,TRBV4-1,NA,TRBD1,TGCGCCAGCGGTCTTTGGACAGGGTCCTACGAGCAGTACTTC,CASGLWTGSYEQYF
TRBJ2-1,TRBV7-2,NA,TRBD2,TGTGCCAGCAGCTCTCAGGGATTGGGGCGGGACTACAGCAATGAGCAGTTCTTC,CASSSQGLGRDYSNEQFF
TRBJ1-5,TRBV6-1,NA,NA,TGTGCCAGCAGTGAAACGGGGGATGATCAGCCCCAGCATTTT,CASSETGDDQPQHF
TRBJ1-3,TRBV5-1,NA,TRBD1,TGCGCCAGCAGCCCTACAGGGGTTGCAGGAAACACCATATATTTT,CASSPTGVAGNTIYF
TRBJ1-1,TRBV6-1,NA,NA,TGTGCCAGCGGGTGGACACGTGAAGCTTTCTTT,CASGWTREAFF
TRBJ1-6,TRBV9,NA,NA,TGTGCCAGCAGCGGTGGGGGGATACGCCAATCACCCCTCCACTTT,CASSGGGIRQSPLHF
TRBJ2-7,TRBV4-1,NA,NA,TGCGCCAGCAGCCAAGGACTAGTTAGTCGCTACGAGCAGTACTTC,CASSQGLVSRYEQYF
TRBJ2-3,TRBV4-3,NA,NA,TGCGCCAGCAGCCTAGACCGAACTAGCACAGATACGCAGTATTTT,CASSLDRTSTDTQYF
TRBJ2-3,TRBV6-5,NA,NA,TGTGCCAGCAGAAGCACTCGGGGGAGACATGATACGCAGTATTTT,CASRSTRGRHDTQYF
TRBJ2-1,TRBV29-1,NA,TRBD1,TGCAGCGTTGCCATGCCGGGACAGGGGGAGTTCTTC,CSVAMPGQGEFF
TRBJ1-5,TRBV30,NA,NA,TGTGCCTGGAGTGGGACAAATAGCAATCAGCCCCAGCATTTT,CAWSGTNSNQPQHF
TRBJ2-2,TRBV2,NA,TRBD2,TGTGCCAGCCGGGTTGATCTAGCGGGATACACCGGGGAGCTGTTTTTT,CASRVDLAGYTGELFF
TRBJ1-5,TRBV11-3,NA,TRBD1,TGTGCCAGCAGCTCCGAGACAGGGGATAGCAATCAGCCCCAGCATTTT,CASSSETGDSNQPQHF
TRBJ2-5,TRBV7-6,once,TRBD2,TGTGCCAGCAGCCGGCTTCCGGGACTAGCTCGAGAGACCCAGTACTTC,CASSRLPGLARETQYF
TRBJ2-1,TRBV6-1,NA,TRBD2,TGTGCCAGCAGTGGGGTAGCGGGAGGGCCGAATGAGCAGTTCTTC,CASSGVAGGPNEQFF
TRBJ2-3,TRBV18,NA,NA,TGTGCCAGCTCACCGGATTTGTCAGATACGCAGTATTTT,CASSPDLSDTQYF
TRBJ2-5,TRBV19,NA,TRBD2,TGTGCCAGTAGTATAGCTGCGGGAGCAGCGCAGACCCAGTACTTC,CASSIAAGAAQTQYF
TRBJ2-1,TRBV2,NA,NA,TGTGCCAGCAGTGAAGAGTGGAATGAGCAGTTCTTC,CASSEEWNEQFF
TRBJ2-2,TRBV5-1,NA,NA,TGCGCCAGCAGCTTGGCTAGGGAGGACGGGGAGCTGTTTTTT,CASSLAREDGELFF
TRBJ1-3,TRBV4-1,NA,NA,TGCGCCAGCAGCCAACAGGGTCGTCGAAACACCATATATTTT,CASSQQGRRNTIYF
TRBJ1-1,TRBV19,NA,NA,TGTGCCAGTAGTACCCCTTCCGGCTCAATGAACACTGAAGCTTTCTTT,CASSTPSGSMNTEAFF
TRBJ2-3,TRBV6-4,NA,TRBD2,TGTGCCAGCAGTGTGCTAGCGGGAGGTACAGATACGCAGTATTTT,CASSVLAGGTDTQYF
TRBJ2-4,TRBV5-4,NA,NA,TGTGCCAGCAGCCCGGGGGCCGGAGGAGCCAAAAACATTCAGTACTTC,CASSPGAGGAKNIQYF
TRBJ1-5,TRBV5-6,NA,TRBD1,TGTGCCAGCAGCGTACAGGGGAATCAGCCCCAGCATTTT,CASSVQGNQPQHF
TRBJ2-7,TRBV6-5,NA,TRBD2,TGTGCCAGCAGACCAGGACTAGGCTTCTACGAGCAGTACTTC,CASRPGLGFYEQYF
TRBJ1-4,TRBV4-2,NA,NA,TGTGCCAGCAGCCTCGGTGGCAGGATAAATGAAAAACTGTTTTTT,CASSLGGRINEKLFF
TRBJ1-2,TRBV6-1,NA,TRBD1,TGTGCCAGCAGTGGACAGGGGTATGGCTACACCTTC,CASSGQGYGYTF
TRBJ1-3,TRBV19,NA,NA,TGTGCCAGTAGTACCCAAAGCTCTGGAAACACCATATATTTT,CASSTQSSGNTIYF
TRBJ1-1,TRBV2,NA,NA,TGTGCCACCTCGTTCGTCGAGGGTAACACTGAAGCTTTCTTT,CATSFVEGNTEAFF
TRBJ2-5,TRBV19,NA,NA,TGTGCCAGTAGTCGCCTGAACAAAGAGACCCAGTACTTC,CASSRLNKETQYF